The clone carrying this T cell receptor beta chain has just a few counts. Its specificity is not known. Germline V CDR1 and CDR2: LGHNA, YSLEER. V shed 0 bases, J shed 5 bases, and the junction held 5 bases outside the gene matches. The CDR3 spans 16 residues. The time point denotes: persistent/refractory GD, antithyroid drugs over 5 years with positive TRAb. With RNA extracted from PBMCs as input, the TCR library was made. The data derive from a study of regulatory T cells in long-lasting Graves disease. Study-wide results and caveats: Public clonotype sharing was higher in persistent than newly diagnosed patients.

In building TCR beta libraries, iRepertoire HTBI primers were used together with Arm-PCR of CDR3 regions. The authors' processing: From all samples, identification returned 11 to 15 TRBJ and approximately 63 TRBV segments. MiXCR, run by TCRdb on the multiplex PCR reads, gives a single entry per CDR3 protein. It is TCRdb's table, rather than the study itself, that gives the V and J calls and clone size. The sample lists roughly 450,000 distinct CDR3 sequences; approximately 23% were seen once. This specimen consisted of peripheral blood mononuclear cells (PBMCs), obtained when the disease was refractory, from a patient treated with antithyroid drugs. This TCR was recovered from a female donor with Graves disease. The chain joins TRBV4-3 to TRBJ2-3, with TRBD2 identical over 10 bases. The CDR3 nucleotides are TGCGCCAGCAGCCAAGATATAGCGGGAGGAAGAGATACGCAGTATTTT. Translated, it gives CASSQDIAGGRDTQYF.